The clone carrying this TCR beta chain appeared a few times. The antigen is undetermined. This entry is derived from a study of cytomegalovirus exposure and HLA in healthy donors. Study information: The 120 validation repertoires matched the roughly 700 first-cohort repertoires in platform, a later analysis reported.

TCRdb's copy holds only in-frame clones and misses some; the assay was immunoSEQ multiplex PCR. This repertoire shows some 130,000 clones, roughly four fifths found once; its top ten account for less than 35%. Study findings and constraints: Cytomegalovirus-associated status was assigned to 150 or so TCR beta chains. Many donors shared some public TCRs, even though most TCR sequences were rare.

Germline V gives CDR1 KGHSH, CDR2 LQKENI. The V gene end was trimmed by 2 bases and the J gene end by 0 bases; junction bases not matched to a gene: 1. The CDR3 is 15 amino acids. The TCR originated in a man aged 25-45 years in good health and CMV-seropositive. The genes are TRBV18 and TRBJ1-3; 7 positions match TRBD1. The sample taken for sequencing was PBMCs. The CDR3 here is CASSPDRDSGNTIYF. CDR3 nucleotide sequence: TGTGCCAGCTCACCAGACAGGGACTCTGGAAACACCATATATTTT.